Presented here are 23 T cell receptor beta chains from one specimen sequenced in a study of blood T cell repertoires in COVID-19. The repertoire was sequenced with immunoSEQ multiplex PCR; TCRdb's copy has only in-frame clones and lacks some. The table records about 310,000 clones, over 75% of them present only once. Source material: peripheral blood. These receptors were taken from a man in his fifties with active or convalescent COVID-19.

The gene calls are TRBV3-1 (or the pseudogene TRBV3-2) and TRBJ1-3, with D tentatively TRBD1 (6 bases). The germline CDR1 and CDR2 sequences are LGHDT and YNNKEL (reference sequence). V dropped 4 bases and J dropped 2 bases, with 9 bases sitting between them. The CDR3 consists of 14 residues. The CDR3, as DNA: TGTGCCAGCAGCCTGGACAGCACTGGAAACACCATATATTTT. This sequence encodes CASSLDSTGNTIYF.

The genes are TRBV3-1 (or the pseudogene TRBV3-2) and TRBJ2-3; 8 nucleotides line up with TRBD2. V was clipped by 4 bases and J by 4 bases; unmatched bases: 10. CDR3 length: 16 amino acids. CDR1 is LGHDT, CDR2 YNNKEL, per germline (reference sequence). The CDR3 region is CASSPTGTRDADTQYF. In nucleotides, the CDR3 is TGTGCCAGCAGCCCTACCGGGACTAGGGATGCAGATACGCAGTATTTT.

This clone was recorded only once. The chain has TRBV12-2 and TRBJ2-7; TRBD2 is taken as the D call from the table, unchecked against the DNA. TRBV12-2 is labeled a pseudogene. The CDR3 runs 15 residues. CDR3 protein: CASRFGNLGGYEQYF. DNA of the CDR3: TGTGCAAGTCGCTTCGGGAACTTGGGCGGCTACGAGCAGTACTTC.

This clone was seen a single time. The rearrangement links TRBV6-2 or TRBV6-3 to TRBJ2-7; 8 positions match TRBD1. There are 13 residues in the CDR3. Germline V gene data show CDR1 as MNHEY and CDR2 as SVGEGT. With 5 bases clipped from V and 3 bases from J, the junction kept 3 bases outside the gene matches. Here the CDR3 reads CASSGGQVYEQYF. The CDR3 DNA is TGTGCCAGCAGTGGGGGACAGGTCTACGAGCAGTACTTC.

V is TRBV5-1 and J is TRBJ2-2; the D gene is possibly TRBD1 (5 bases). Germline assignment: CDR1 SGHRS and CDR2 YFSETQ. The V gene lost 3 bases and the J gene lost 3 bases, with 9 bases spanning the gap. The CDR3 runs 14 residues. CDR3 nucleotides: TGCGCCAGCAGCTCTCAGGGTCACACCGGGGAGCTGTTTTTT. Protein sequence: CASSSQGHTGELFF.

V gene TRBV7-3 combines with J gene TRBJ1-1; 7 bases match TRBD1. Germline lookup yields CDR1 SGHTA and CDR2 FQGTGA. CDR3 size: 14 residues. The trim removed 5 bases at V and 11 bases at J, leaving 14 bases unmatched. CDR3 coding DNA: TGTGCCAGCAGCCACACCTCAACGACAGGGAGGGCTTTCTTT. Its translation is CASSHTSTTGRAFF.

This sequence joins TRBV28 and TRBJ2-2; TRBD1 agrees at 10 bases. The CDR3 contains 16 residues. J lost 7 bases, V lost 4 bases, and 9 bases had no gene match. Looked up from germline, CDR1 is MDHEN and CDR2 is SYDVKM. The DNA of the CDR3 is TGTGCCAGCAGTTCCCTAGGACAGGGGGTCGGCGGGGAGCTGTTTTTT. Protein sequence: CASSSLGQGVGGELFF.

The rearrangement joins TRBV28 to TRBJ2-1, with D perhaps TRBD2 (5 bases). V shed 5 bases and J shed 8 bases, with 22 bases lying between them. From germline, CDR1 is MDHEN and CDR2 SYDVKM. This CDR3 comprises 16 residues. The chain's CDR3 is CASSPDRTPPPHEQFF. The CDR3 DNA follows: TGTGCCAGCAGTCCTGACCGGACTCCACCCCCCCATGAGCAGTTCTTC.

V gene TRBV6-5 combines with J gene TRBJ2-2; no firm D call. The CDR3 consists of 14 residues. CDR1 and CDR2 from the germline V gene are MNHEY and SVGAGI. The V end was cut by 2 bases, the J end by 7 bases, with 11 bases between. The CDR3 nucleotides read TGTGCCAGCAGTTACCGAGGATCTGACGGGGAGCTGTTTTTT. It codes for CASSYRGSDGELFF.

The chain uses TRBV7-8 and TRBJ2-5, with D unclear. Trimming pared 1 base from V and 3 bases from J, leaving 12 bases between. The CDR3 totals 15 residues. Germline CDR1 and CDR2: SGHVS and FQNEAQ. The CDR3 loop reads CASSLVAGPEETQYF. The CDR3 region has the DNA TGTGCCAGCAGCTTAGTAGCCGGCCCTGAAGAGACCCAGTACTTC.

This chain uses TRBV6-2 or TRBV6-3 with TRBJ1-5, with 9 positions matching TRBD1. Germline assignment: CDR1 MNHEY and CDR2 SVGEGT. The CDR3 length is 15 residues. V lost 6 bases, J lost 5 bases, and 8 bases stayed unmatched. CDR3 protein: CASSSTGTGHQPQHF. The CDR3 DNA sequence: TGTGCCAGCAGCAGCACCGGGACAGGGCATCAGCCCCAGCATTTT.

The chain carries TRBV4-3 and TRBJ1-6, with TRBD1 matching over 8 bases. Germline CDR1 LGHNA, CDR2 YSLEER. V lost 1 base, J lost 10 bases, and 9 bases stayed unmatched. The CDR3 covers 16 residues. This CDR3 reads CASSQGGGQVGSPLHF. The CDR3 DNA is TGCGCCAGCAGCCAAGGAGGGGGACAGGTAGGCTCACCCCTCCACTTT.

V is TRBV28 and J is TRBJ1-6, with TRBD1 identical over 7 bases. CDR1 is MDHEN and CDR2 is SYDVKM in the germline V gene. The CDR3 has 17 residues. V lost 6 bases and J lost 0; bases outside the gene matches: 8. This CDR3 reads CASSSTGVSSYNSPLHF. In nucleotides, the CDR3 is TGTGCCAGCAGCTCAACAGGGGTCAGCTCCTATAATTCACCCCTCCACTTT. Based on the CDR3 plus reference TRBV28 and TRBJ1-6, the full variable domain is DVKVTQSSRYLVKRTGEKVFLECVQDMDHENMFWYRQDPGLGLRLIYFSYDVKMKEKGDIPEGYSVSREKKERFSLILESASTNQTSMYLCASSSTGVSSYNSPLHFGNGTRLTVT.

The V and J genes are TRBV2 and TRBJ2-7, with D possibly being TRBD2 (5 bases). Germline loops: CDR1 SNHLY, CDR2 FYNNEI. Trimming shortened V by 4 bases and J by 2 bases, and 9 bases separated the two germline ends. This CDR3 has 13 residues. The CDR3 coding sequence is TGTGCCAGCAGTGTGGACGGGGCCTACGAGCAGTACTTC. Its translation: CASSVDGAYEQYF. Variable domain in full (rest from reference TRBV2 and TRBJ2-7): EPEVTQTPSHQVTQMGQEVILRCVPISNHLYFYWYRQILGQKVEFLVSFYNNEISEKSEIFDDQFSVERPDGSNFTLKIRSTKLEDSAMYFCASSVDGAYEQYFGPGTRLTVT.

The V call is TRBV10-3, the J call TRBJ1-2; D ambiguous. The CDR3 runs to 13 residues. Germline V gives CDR1 ENHRY, CDR2 SYGVKD. Trimming stripped 6 bases from V and 6 bases from J, with 14 bases between. In DNA form, the CDR3 reads TGTGCCATCAGAGCAAGCGAGGGCCATGGCTACACCTTC. It is translated as CAIRASEGHGYTF.

The CDR3 loop reads CATSDSPGQDGYTF. The CDR3 coding sequence is TGTGCCACCAGTGATTCACCGGGACAGGATGGCTACACCTTC. J is TRBJ1-2 and V is TRBV24-1; 8 bases fit TRBD1. CDR1 and CDR2 from the germline V gene are KGHDR and SFDVKD. After removal of 2 bases from V and 6 bases from J, the junction contained 4 bases not matched to a gene. The CDR3 length is 14 residues.

The chain combines TRBV6-5 with TRBJ2-7, with TRBD1 as a possible D gene (5 bases). CDR1 MNHEY and CDR2 SVGAGI come from the germline V gene. The CDR3 consists of 15 residues. Trimming shortened V by 2 bases and J by 3 bases, and 14 bases separated the two germline ends. This chain's CDR3 is CASSYTLTDSYEQYF. The CDR3 DNA reads TGTGCCAGCAGTTACACGCTGACAGACAGCTACGAGCAGTACTTC.

This clone appeared a few times. At the DNA level, this CDR3 is encoded by other sequences in the same sample as well. The V call is TRBV9, the J call TRBJ1-4, with 8 positions matching TRBD1. Trimming at V came to 2 bases and at J to 8 bases, leaving 8 bases not matched to a gene. There are 15 residues in the CDR3. From germline, CDR1 is SGDLS and CDR2 YYNGEE. The DNA of the CDR3 is TGTGCCAGCAGCGTTTCGACAGGGGAGGCGGAAAAACTGTTTTTT. Translated: CASSVSTGEAEKLFF.

The rearrangement links TRBV6-2 or TRBV6-3 to TRBJ2-5, with D possibly TRBD2 on 6 matching bases. Germline-derived CDR1 and CDR2 are MNHEY and SVGEGT. V was clipped by 6 bases and J by 1 base, with 15 bases between them. The CDR3 has 15 amino acids. CDR3 sequence reads: CASSRRRVRQETQYF. CDR3 DNA: TGTGCCAGCAGCCGAAGGAGGGTCCGCCAAGAGACCCAGTACTTC.

The V and J genes are TRBV30 and TRBJ2-7, with D possibly being TRBD1 (5 bases). CDR3 length: 12 amino acids. Per germline, CDR1 GTSNPN and CDR2 SVGIG (reference sequence). Trimming cost V 0 bases and J 5 bases, with 8 bases left between them. The CDR3 DNA follows: TGTGCCTGGAGTGTTGGCAGGGACGAGCAGTACTTC. Protein sequence: CAWSVGRDEQYF.

This rearrangement joins TRBV2 to TRBJ2-3; TRBD2 matches at 10 bases. V lost 7 bases to trimming and J lost 5 bases; unmatched junction nucleotides: 9. The CDR3 loop spans 15 amino acids. Looked up from germline, CDR1 is SNHLY and CDR2 is FYNNEI. The CDR3 coding sequence is TGTGCCAGCACCACCGGGACTAGCGCGAGAGATACGCAGTATTTT. Translated: CASTTGTSARDTQYF.

This sequence joins TRBV29-1 and TRBJ2-7, with 8 positions matching TRBD2. V was pared by 0 bases and J by 7 bases, with 11 bases of the junction left unmatched. CDR1 is SQVTM, CDR2 ANQGSEA, per germline. CDR3 size: 15 residues. CDR3 sequence reads: CSVEERRGGPGEQYF. The DNA of the CDR3 is TGCAGCGTTGAAGAGCGCCGCGGGGGGCCGGGGGAGCAGTACTTC.

The CDR3 nucleotides read TGTGCCAGCAGCTTAGCCAAGACTAGCGGGAGCTCTGCAGATACGCAGTATTTT. It codes for CASSLAKTSGSSADTQYF. V is TRBV7-9 and J is TRBJ2-3; 12 bases fit TRBD2. The CDR3 consists of 18 residues. Germline V lookup: CDR1 SEHNR, CDR2 FQNEAQ (reference sequence). Trimming removed 0 bases from V and 4 bases from J; junction bases left unmatched: 8.